This T cell receptor beta chain was sequenced for a study of T cells in Graves' hyperthyroidism and ophthalmopathy. The table lists this clonotype with many counts. Its antigen is unknown. General observations from the study: Most thyroid clonotypes that were expanded above 0.001 also turned up in blood. A median around 5.9 months before onset, the model predicted ophthalmopathy.

Subjects aged 18 to 65 presented with newly diagnosed hyperthyroidism of less than 2 months' duration. Each diagnosis was grounded in clinical symptoms, serum thyroxine and TRAb, thyroid ultrasound, and orbital computed tomography. Template material for amplifying TCR beta CDR3 regions consisted of RNA transcripts. An initial round of RT-PCR targeting the TCR CDR3 relied on the HTBI primer set. MiXCR, applied by TCRdb to the multiplex PCR reads, yields one record per CDR3 protein. The sample lists approximately 630,000 distinct CDR3 sequences, roughly 16% occurring once. CDR1 LGHDT and CDR2 YNNKEL come from the germline V gene (reference sequence). The CDR3 has 14 amino acids. V lost 6 bases and J lost 7; bases outside the gene matches: 4.

The J gene is TRBJ2-1, the V gene TRBV3-1, with 12 bases that match TRBD2. The TCR was taken from a woman under 40 with Graves' hyperthyroidism. Sequences were obtained from blood. This CDR3 is CASSTSGRTNEQFF. CDR3 bases: TGTGCCAGCAGTACTAGCGGGAGGACGAATGAGCAGTTCTTC.